This TCR beta chain was sequenced during a study of blood T cell repertoires in COVID-19. Study-wide context: COVID-19 samples from acute and convalescent phases originated in the United States, Italy and Spain.

This CDR3 comprises 13 residues. Looked up from germline, CDR1 is SNHLY and CDR2 is FYNNEI. Trimming pared 8 bases from V and 3 bases from J, leaving 11 bases between. In the original workflow: Cell counts per sample came from amplifying reference gene primers. Here immunoSEQ multiplex PCR was the method, and the copy in TCRdb shows in-frame clones only, minus some. V, J and clone size are those of that table, while D and trimming were read from the DNA. The data contain hundreds of thousands of clones, roughly 90% of them singletons. The sequenced sample consisted of peripheral blood. V and J are TRBV2 and TRBJ1-5; D perhaps matches TRBD1 (5 bases). The receptor's source is a woman in her 70s with COVID-19, enrolled during active disease. The CDR3 protein is CASSTVSNQPQHF. The CDR3 nucleotides read TGTGCCAGCTCGACAGTTTCCAATCAGCCCCAGCATTTT.